Listed below are T cell receptor beta chains from one sample, sequenced in a study of OX40 agonist ivuxolimab in advanced cancers. Generated by immunoSEQ multiplex PCR, the TCRdb table keeps only in-frame clones and is missing some. The table shows almost 70,000 clones, with around 89% occurring only once. The sequencing here drew on CD4+ or CD8+ T cells sorted from blood, taken in a trial of the OX40 agonist ivuxolimab. Receptor source: an adult with an advanced solid tumor such as melanoma, head and neck, liver or kidney cancer. Both conserved end residues are part of each CDR3. A D gene is named only where the DNA matches it firmly. Rows may omit the clone size; those that give it use once, few, many or a size class.

NA	TRBV7-3	TRBJ2-1	NA	CASSLTAGPDYNEQFF	TGTGCCAGCAGCTTAACGGCGGGGCCAGACTACAATGAGCAGTTCTTC
NA	TRBV2	TRBJ1-4	TRBD1	CASRGTGGEKLFF	TGTGCCAGCAGGGGGACAGGGGGCGAAAAACTGTTTTTT
NA	TRBV9	TRBJ1-6	NA	CASSVDRKSSYNSPLHF	TGTGCCAGCAGCGTAGACAGAAAGAGCTCCTATAATTCACCCCTCCACTTT
NA	TRBV25-1	TRBJ2-3	NA	CASSVRGRGTDTQYF	TGTGCCAGCAGCGTCCGGGGGAGAGGGACAGATACGCAGTATTTT
NA	TRBV11-2	TRBJ2-7	NA	CASSLDGHSYEQYF	TGTGCCAGCAGCTTAGATGGACACTCCTACGAGCAGTACTTC
NA	TRBV11-1	TRBJ2-7	TRBD2	CASSPERTSDEQYF	TGTGCCAGCAGCCCCGAGAGGACTAGCGATGAGCAGTACTTC
NA	TRBV15	TRBJ1-1	TRBD1	CATSRGQGGTEAFF	TGTGCCACCAGCAGAGGACAGGGGGGGACTGAAGCTTTCTTT
NA	TRBV18	TRBJ2-6	TRBD2	CASSPILAGGPGGANVLTF	TGTGCCAGCTCACCGATACTAGCGGGAGGGCCGGGAGGGGCCAACGTCCTGACTTTC
NA	TRBV5-1	TRBJ2-7	TRBD2	CASSPGSGSSYEQYF	TGCGCCAGCAGCCCTGGGAGCGGGAGCTCCTACGAGCAGTACTTC
NA	TRBV11-3	TRBJ2-1	NA	CASSLRAAEQFF	TGTGCCAGCAGCTTAAGGGCTGCCGAGCAGTTCTTC
NA	TRBV18	TRBJ2-7	TRBD2	CASSPTSYRDEQYF	TGTGCCAGCTCACCGACTAGCTATAGGGACGAGCAGTACTTC
NA	TRBV30	TRBJ2-3	NA	CAWRTAGADTQYF	TGTGCCTGGAGAACCGCGGGGGCGGATACGCAGTATTTT
NA	TRBV5-1	TRBJ2-1	NA	CASSATGNKDEQFF	TGCGCCAGCAGCGCGACCGGGAACAAGGATGAGCAGTTCTTC
NA	TRBV14	TRBJ2-5	NA	CASSQGYLTQYF	TGTGCCAGCAGCCAAGGGTACCTGACCCAGTACTTC
NA	TRBV28	TRBJ2-7	TRBD2	CASITQSGRALYEQYF	TGTGCCAGCATCACACAAAGCGGGAGGGCCCTCTACGAGCAGTACTTC
NA	TRBV2	TRBJ1-5	NA	CASSEEGIQPQHF	TGTGCCAGCAGTGAGGAGGGGATTCAGCCCCAGCATTTT
NA	TRBV7-2	TRBJ1-5	NA	CASSLRGNQPQHF	TGTGCCAGCAGCTTACGAGGGAATCAGCCCCAGCATTTT
NA	TRBV6-6	TRBJ1-5	NA	CASSPGRSNQPQHF	TGTGCCAGCAGCCCCGGACGATCCAATCAGCCCCAGCATTTT
once	TRBV7-6	TRBJ2-7	TRBD2	CASSKTSGASYEQYF	TGTGCCAGCAGCAAGACTAGCGGGGCCTCCTACGAGCAGTACTTC
NA	TRBV5-5	TRBJ2-3	NA	CASSFRVGDTQYF	TGTGCCAGCAGCTTCCGAGTCGGGGATACGCAGTATTTT
NA	TRBV29-1	TRBJ2-3	NA	CSVLVEFPDTQYF	TGCAGCGTTCTAGTGGAGTTTCCAGATACGCAGTATTTT
NA	TRBV7-3	TRBJ2-1	NA	CASTPTGAQNEQFF	TGTGCCAGCACCCCTACCGGGGCTCAGAATGAGCAGTTCTTC
NA	TRBV2	TRBJ2-5	TRBD2	CASRGLAGETQYF	TGTGCCAGCAGGGGACTAGCGGGAGAGACCCAGTACTTC
NA	TRBV7-9	TRBJ1-6	TRBD1	CASSFGDRGQSPLHF	TGTGCCAGCAGCTTCGGGGACAGGGGGCAGTCACCCCTCCACTTT
NA	TRBV4-1	TRBJ1-5	NA	CASSQRQNQPQHF	TGCGCCAGCAGCCAGAGACAGAATCAGCCCCAGCATTTT
NA	TRBV4-2	TRBJ1-1	NA	CASSQEPGGGTEAFF	TGTGCCAGCAGCCAAGAACCCGGGGGAGGCACTGAAGCTTTCTTT
NA	TRBV5-1	TRBJ2-2	NA	CASSLSTANTGELFF	TGCGCCAGCAGCTTGTCCACGGCGAACACCGGGGAGCTGTTTTTT
few	TRBV2	TRBJ2-7	TRBD2	CASTGGGENSYEQYF	TGTGCCAGCACGGGGGGGGGCGAGAATTCCTACGAGCAGTACTTC
NA	TRBV2	TRBJ1-4	NA	CASSDGQNEKLFF	TGTGCCAGCAGTGACGGACAGAATGAAAAACTGTTTTTT
NA	TRBV27	TRBJ2-7	TRBD1	CASSSRQGRDEQYF	TGTGCCAGCAGTTCCAGACAGGGTAGGGACGAGCAGTACTTC
once	TRBV7-8	TRBJ1-1	NA	CASSLGGAGMNTEAFF	TGTGCCAGCAGCTTGGGTGGGGCAGGGATGAACACTGAAGCTTTCTTT
NA	TRBV25-1	TRBJ2-7	NA	CASSDPRRGVSYEQYF	TGTGCCAGCAGTGACCCGCGCAGGGGCGTCTCCTACGAGCAGTACTTC
NA	TRBV5-8	TRBJ1-4	NA	CASSGPGTQGEKLFF	TGTGCCAGCAGCGGACCCGGGACTCAAGGCGAAAAACTGTTTTTT